Listed below are T cell receptor beta chains from one sample, sequenced in a study of somatic mutations in cytotoxic T cells in rheumatoid arthritis. TCRdb's table, derived via immunoSEQ multiplex PCR, lists solely in-frame clones and lacks some. The data contain over 7,000 clones, more than 75% of them singletons. What was sequenced was CD8+ T cells sorted from blood. Receptors originate from an adult with rheumatoid arthritis. CDR3s include the opening cysteine and the closing phenylalanine or tryptophan.

v_call cdr3_aa
TRBV28 CASSLSTVNEQFF
TRBV5-4 CASSLWDRGREQYF
TRBV9 CASSPPPGPYNEQFF
TRBV28 CASGPYQPQHF
TRBV6-6 CASRSGQGGTEAFF
TRBV4-1 CASSPEGSYNEQFF
TRBV9 CASSIYGSNTGELFF
TRBV11-1 CASSPRQGSYTGELFF
TRBV27 CASSLIPTSQEQYF
TRBV19 CASSIGVGKLFF
TRBV9 CASSDQLGGEQYF
TRBV6-6 CASRNLQGETQYF
TRBV2 CASQGLADNEQFF
TRBV5-1 CASSQVAGRETQYF
TRBV5-4 CASSLVPLETQYF
TRBV13 CASSLDRAREGYTF
TRBV13 CASSDRLAGASSEQYF
TRBV5-5 CASSLAGTAEAFF
TRBV6-1 CASSVGLATYNEQFF
TRBV14 CASSLGYITDTQYF
TRBV4-2 CASSQGGSGTDTQYF
TRBV27 CASSPSWAGEVNEQFF
TRBV7-9 CASSPTSGRVYEQYF
TRBV28 CASSLYRTEKLFF
TRBV7-8 CASNLEGGASYNEQFF
TRBV5-1 CASSLGQRTDTQYF
TRBV19 CASSIGAAGALTQPQHF
TRBV7-3 CASSLGRAGTNTGELFF
TRBV5-4 CASSFSGGAEDTQYF
TRBV19 CASSIGQALSF
TRBV27 CASWDFSYNEQFF